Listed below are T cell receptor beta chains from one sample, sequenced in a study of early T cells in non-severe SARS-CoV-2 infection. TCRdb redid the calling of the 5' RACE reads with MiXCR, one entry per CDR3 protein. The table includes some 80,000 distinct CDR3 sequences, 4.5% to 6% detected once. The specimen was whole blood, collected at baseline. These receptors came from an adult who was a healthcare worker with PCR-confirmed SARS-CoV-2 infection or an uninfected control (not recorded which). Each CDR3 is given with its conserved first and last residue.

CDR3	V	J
CATSDPSGSGYNEQFF	TRBV24-1	TRBJ2-1
CASSPLRDGNEQFF	TRBV12-3/TRBV12-4	TRBJ2-1
CASSLERGSPLHF	TRBV7-6	TRBJ1-6
CAISDGSYEQYF	TRBV10-3	TRBJ2-7
CASSLQAANEQFF	TRBV5-1	TRBJ2-1
CASSPKVPGGTQYF	TRBV18	TRBJ2-5
CASSHHGRTPQSSYEQYF	TRBV11-2	TRBJ2-7
CASSPSRQGGEQYF	TRBV5-1	TRBJ2-7
CSASRAGSNQPQHF	TRBV20-1	TRBJ1-5
CSVIGQGENTIYF	TRBV29-1	TRBJ1-3
CASSTGTLSYEQYF	TRBV3-1	TRBJ2-7
CASSVEEGMGHEQYF	TRBV9	TRBJ2-7
CASSLDGFYSNQPQHF	TRBV7-2	TRBJ1-5
CAWSVRGYNQPQHF	TRBV30	TRBJ1-5
CASRPGRQGVGFF	TRBV5-6	TRBJ2-1
CASSQVPDRGSEQYF	TRBV3-1	TRBJ2-7
CASSKEGLAGAGEQYF	TRBV12-3/TRBV12-4	TRBJ2-7
CASSRHSPRKLFF	TRBV3-1	TRBJ1-4
CASRTGQGAQTEAFF	TRBV4-1	TRBJ1-1
CASSDGTSAGELFF	TRBV6-4	TRBJ2-2
CASSMAGGRQPQHF	TRBV27	TRBJ1-5
CASSRTGGADGTEAFF	TRBV5-1	TRBJ1-1
CSASRLGGRGNEQFF	TRBV20-1	TRBJ2-1
CASSWPTTHNEQFF	TRBV5-1	TRBJ2-1
CASSRDLGTQYF	TRBV25-1	TRBJ2-5
CASSLAAANTGELFF	TRBV5-1	TRBJ2-2
CASSTRGGETQYF	TRBV7-9	TRBJ2-5
CASAGTSGYNEQFF	TRBV6-1	TRBJ2-1
CASSEVGSSYNEQFF	TRBV25-1	TRBJ2-1
CASSLTVGKYEQYF	TRBV5-1	TRBJ2-7
CASSLRQGEGEQYF	TRBV5-1	TRBJ2-7
CAWSVAREQFF	TRBV30	TRBJ2-1
CASSPGLAGNTGELFF	TRBV7-3	TRBJ2-2
CSVSRGKTEAFF	TRBV29-1	TRBJ1-1
CSAVPRTNSPLHF	TRBV20-1	TRBJ1-6
CSAASGASSYNEQFF	TRBV20-1	TRBJ2-1
CASSPGLAGLNEQYF	TRBV12-3/TRBV12-4	TRBJ2-7
CASSSAETSGDLYEQYF	TRBV6-5	TRBJ2-7
CADVDEQFF	TRBV7-7	TRBJ2-1
CASSLQGDNSPLHF	TRBV11-1	TRBJ1-6
CASSPTTGKLFF	TRBV7-9	TRBJ1-4
CASSRSYYNEQFF	TRBV27	TRBJ2-1
CASSPRGDDEKLFF	TRBV18	TRBJ1-4
CASSLPTGDNEQFF	TRBV7-6	TRBJ2-1
CASRKDIQETQYF	TRBV7-9	TRBJ2-5
CALAGQTYYGYTF	TRBV30	TRBJ1-2
CASRNGGGNQPQHF	TRBV6-2/TRBV6-3	TRBJ1-5
CSARDSQGQPQHF	TRBV20-1	TRBJ1-5
CAWTPGRTYNEQFF	TRBV30	TRBJ2-1
CASPRGFYEQYF	TRBV12-3/TRBV12-4	TRBJ2-7
CAISVGSYGTTDTQYF	TRBV10-3	TRBJ2-3
CASSRPVNNEQFF	TRBV12-3/TRBV12-4	TRBJ2-1
CASSSGLAGSADTQYF	TRBV11-2	TRBJ2-3
CSALTSNYGYTF	TRBV29-1	TRBJ1-2
CASSYRTPPRTEIPHNYGYTF	TRBV6-6	TRBJ1-2